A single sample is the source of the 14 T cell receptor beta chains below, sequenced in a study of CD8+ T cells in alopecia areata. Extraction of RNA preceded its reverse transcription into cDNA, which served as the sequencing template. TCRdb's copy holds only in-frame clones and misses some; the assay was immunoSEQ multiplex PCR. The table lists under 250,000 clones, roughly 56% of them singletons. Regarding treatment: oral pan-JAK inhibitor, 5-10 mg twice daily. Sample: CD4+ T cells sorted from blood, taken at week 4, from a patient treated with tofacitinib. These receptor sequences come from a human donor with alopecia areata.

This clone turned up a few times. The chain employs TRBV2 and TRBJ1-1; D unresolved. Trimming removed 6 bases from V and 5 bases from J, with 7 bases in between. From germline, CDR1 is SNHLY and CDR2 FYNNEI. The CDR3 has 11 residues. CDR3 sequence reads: CASREGTEAFF. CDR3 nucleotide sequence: TGTGCCAGCAGAGAGGGTACTGAAGCTTTCTTT.

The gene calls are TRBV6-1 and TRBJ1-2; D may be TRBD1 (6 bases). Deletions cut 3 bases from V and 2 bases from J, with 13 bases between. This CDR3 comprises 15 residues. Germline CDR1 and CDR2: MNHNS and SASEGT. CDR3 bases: TGTGCCAGCAGTGATTCCCGGACAGACAACTATGGCTACACCTTC. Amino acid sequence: CASSDSRTDNYGYTF.

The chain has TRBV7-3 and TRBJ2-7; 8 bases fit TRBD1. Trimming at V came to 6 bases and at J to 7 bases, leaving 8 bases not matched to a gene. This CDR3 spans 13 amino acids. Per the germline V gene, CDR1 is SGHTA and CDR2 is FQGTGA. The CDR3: CASSPGQASEQYF. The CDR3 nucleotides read TGTGCCAGCAGTCCGGGACAGGCTTCGGAGCAGTACTTC.

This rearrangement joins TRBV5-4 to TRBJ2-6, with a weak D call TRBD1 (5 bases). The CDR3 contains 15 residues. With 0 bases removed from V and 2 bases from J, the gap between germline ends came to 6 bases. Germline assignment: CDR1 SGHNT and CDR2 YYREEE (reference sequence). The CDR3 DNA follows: TGTGCCAGCAGCTTGGCAGGGCCTGGGGCCAACGTCCTGACTTTC. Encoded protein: CASSLAGPGANVLTF.

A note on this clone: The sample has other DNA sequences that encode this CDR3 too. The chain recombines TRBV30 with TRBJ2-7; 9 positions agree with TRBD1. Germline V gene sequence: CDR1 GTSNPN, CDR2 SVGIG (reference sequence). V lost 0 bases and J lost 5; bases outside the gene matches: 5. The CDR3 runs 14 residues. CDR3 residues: CAWSVLGTGNEQYF. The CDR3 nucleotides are TGTGCCTGGAGTGTACTTGGGACAGGGAACGAGCAGTACTTC. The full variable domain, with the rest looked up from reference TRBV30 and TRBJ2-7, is SQTIHQWPATLVQPVGSPLSLECTVEGTSNPNLYWYRQAAGRGLQLLFYSVGIGQISSEVPQNLSASRPQDRQFILSSKKLLLSDSGFYLCAWSVLGTGNEQYFGPGTRLTVT.

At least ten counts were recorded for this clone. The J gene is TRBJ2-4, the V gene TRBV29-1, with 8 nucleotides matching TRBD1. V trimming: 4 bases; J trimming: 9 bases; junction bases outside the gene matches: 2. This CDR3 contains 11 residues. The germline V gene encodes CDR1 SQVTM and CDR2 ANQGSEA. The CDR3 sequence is CSVVQGAIQYF. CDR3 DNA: TGCAGCGTTGTGCAGGGGGCCATTCAGTACTTC.

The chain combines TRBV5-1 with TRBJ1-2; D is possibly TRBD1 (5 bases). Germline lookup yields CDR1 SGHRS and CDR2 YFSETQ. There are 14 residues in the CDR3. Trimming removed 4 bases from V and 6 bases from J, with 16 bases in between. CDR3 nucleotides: TGCGCCAGCAGCCTTACCAGGGTAACGAATGGCTACACCTTC. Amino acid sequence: CASSLTRVTNGYTF.

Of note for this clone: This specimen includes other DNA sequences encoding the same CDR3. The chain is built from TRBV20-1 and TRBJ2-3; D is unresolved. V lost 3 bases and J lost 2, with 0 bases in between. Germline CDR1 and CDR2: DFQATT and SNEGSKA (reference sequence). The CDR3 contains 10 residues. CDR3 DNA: TGCAGTGCTAGCACAGATACGCAGTATTTT. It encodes CSASTDTQYF.

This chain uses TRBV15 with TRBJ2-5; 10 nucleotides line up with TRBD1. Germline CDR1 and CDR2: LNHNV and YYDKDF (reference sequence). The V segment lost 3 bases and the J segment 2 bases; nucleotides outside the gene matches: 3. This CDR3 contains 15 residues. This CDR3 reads CATSRRQGAQETQYF. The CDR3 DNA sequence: TGTGCCACCAGCAGGAGACAGGGGGCTCAAGAGACCCAGTACTTC.

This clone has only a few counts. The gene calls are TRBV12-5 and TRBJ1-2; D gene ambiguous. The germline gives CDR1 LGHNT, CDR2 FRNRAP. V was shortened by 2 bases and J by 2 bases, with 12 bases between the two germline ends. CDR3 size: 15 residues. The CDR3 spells CASGLPTALNYGYTF. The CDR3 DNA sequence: TGTGCTAGTGGTTTGCCCACAGCCCTAAACTATGGCTACACCTTC.

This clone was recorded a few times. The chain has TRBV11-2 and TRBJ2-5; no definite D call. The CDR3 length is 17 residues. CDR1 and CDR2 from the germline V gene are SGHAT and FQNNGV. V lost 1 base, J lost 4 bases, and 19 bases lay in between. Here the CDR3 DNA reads TGTGCCAGCAGCTTAGCCTCGGCAGCAGTTCCGGGAGAGACCCAGTACTTC. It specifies CASSLASAAVPGETQYF.

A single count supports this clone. CDR3 coding DNA: TGTGCCAGCTCACCAGGGATGGACTATGGCTACACCTTC. Translating gives CASSPGMDYGYTF. This chain uses TRBV18 with TRBJ1-2, with D uncertain. CDR3 size: 13 residues. Germline values: CDR1 KGHSH, CDR2 LQKENI. V gave up 2 bases and J gave up 3 bases, with 7 bases separating them. Supplemented by reference TRBV18 and TRBJ1-2, the full variable domain reads NAGVMQNPRHLVRRRGQEARLRCSPMKGHSHVYWYRQLPEEGLKFMVYLQKENIIDESGMPKERFSAEFPKEGPSILRIQQVVRGDSAAYFCASSPGMDYGYTFGSGTRLTVV.

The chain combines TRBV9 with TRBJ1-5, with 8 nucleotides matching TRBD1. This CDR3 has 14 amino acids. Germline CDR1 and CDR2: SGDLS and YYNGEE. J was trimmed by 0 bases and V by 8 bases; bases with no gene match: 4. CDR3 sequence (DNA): TGTGCCAGTTCAGGGGGCTATAGCAATCAGCCCCAGCATTTT. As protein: CASSGGYSNQPQHF.

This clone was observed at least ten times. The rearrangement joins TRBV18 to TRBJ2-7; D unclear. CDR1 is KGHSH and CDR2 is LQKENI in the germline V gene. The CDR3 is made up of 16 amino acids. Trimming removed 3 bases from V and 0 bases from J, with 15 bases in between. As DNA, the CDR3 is TGTGCCAGCTCACCGCAACGGACGACGGGCTCCTACGAGCAGTACTTC. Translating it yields CASSPQRTTGSYEQYF.